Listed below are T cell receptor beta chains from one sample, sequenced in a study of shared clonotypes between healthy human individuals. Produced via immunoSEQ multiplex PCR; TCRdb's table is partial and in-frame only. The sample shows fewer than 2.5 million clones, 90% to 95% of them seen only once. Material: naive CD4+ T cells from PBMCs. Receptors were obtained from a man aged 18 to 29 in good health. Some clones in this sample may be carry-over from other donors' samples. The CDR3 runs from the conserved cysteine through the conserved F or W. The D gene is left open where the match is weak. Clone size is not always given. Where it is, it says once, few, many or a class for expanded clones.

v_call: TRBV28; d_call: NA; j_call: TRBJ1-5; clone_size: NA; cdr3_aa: CASSLGRQTSNQPQHF; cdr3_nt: TGTGCCAGCAGTTTAGGGAGACAGACAAGCAATCAGCCCCAGCATTTT
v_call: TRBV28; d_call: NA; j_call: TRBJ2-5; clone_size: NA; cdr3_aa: CASSLKGETQYF; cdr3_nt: TGTGCCAGCAGTTTAAAGGGGGAGACCCAGTACTTC
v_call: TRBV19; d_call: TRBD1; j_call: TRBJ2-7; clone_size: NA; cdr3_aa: CASSITTGAAYEQYF; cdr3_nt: TGTGCCAGTAGTATTACAACAGGGGCGGCCTACGAGCAGTACTTC
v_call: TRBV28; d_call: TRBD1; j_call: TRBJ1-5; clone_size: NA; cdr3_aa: CASSRRPQGARQPQHF; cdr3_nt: TGTGCCAGCAGCCGACGGCCACAGGGGGCACGGCAGCCCCAGCATTTT
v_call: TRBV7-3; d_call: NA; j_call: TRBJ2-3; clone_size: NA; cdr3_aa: CASSLKRTDTQYF; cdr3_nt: TGTGCCAGCAGCTTAAAGCGCACAGATACGCAGTATTTT
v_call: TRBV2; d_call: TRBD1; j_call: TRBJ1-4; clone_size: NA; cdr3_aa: CASYSDRGNEKLFF; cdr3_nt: TGTGCCAGCTACTCCGACAGGGGCAATGAAAAACTGTTTTTT
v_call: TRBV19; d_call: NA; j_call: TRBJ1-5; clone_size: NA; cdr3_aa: CASSTSDGFQPQHF; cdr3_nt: TGTGCCAGTAGTACCTCGGACGGATTTCAGCCCCAGCATTTT
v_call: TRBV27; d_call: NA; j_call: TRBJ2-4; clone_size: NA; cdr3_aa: CASSPDTRLAKNIQYF; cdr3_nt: TGTGCCAGCAGTCCAGACACTAGATTAGCCAAAAACATTCAGTACTTC
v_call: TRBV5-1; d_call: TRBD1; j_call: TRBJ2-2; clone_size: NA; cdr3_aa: CASSPPGQGSRMNTGELFF; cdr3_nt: TGCGCCAGCAGCCCCCCGGGACAGGGGTCTCGGATGAACACCGGGGAGCTGTTTTTT
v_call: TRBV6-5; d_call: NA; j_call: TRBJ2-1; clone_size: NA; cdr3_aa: CASSSVGLGYNEQFF; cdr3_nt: TGTGCCAGCAGTTCAGTGGGTCTCGGCTACAATGAGCAGTTCTTC
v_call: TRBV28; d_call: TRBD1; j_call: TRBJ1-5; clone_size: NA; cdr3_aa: CASGGQGPQPQHF; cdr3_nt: TGTGCCAGCGGCGGACAGGGGCCTCAGCCCCAGCATTTT
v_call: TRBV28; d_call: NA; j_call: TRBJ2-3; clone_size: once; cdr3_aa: CASSFAGSGTDTQYF; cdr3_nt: TGTGCCAGCAGTTTTGCAGGGTCTGGCACAGATACGCAGTATTTT
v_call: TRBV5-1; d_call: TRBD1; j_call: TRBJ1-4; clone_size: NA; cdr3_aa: CASSPTGYREEKLFF; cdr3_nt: TGCGCCAGCAGCCCGACAGGGTATCGGGAAGAAAAACTGTTTTTT
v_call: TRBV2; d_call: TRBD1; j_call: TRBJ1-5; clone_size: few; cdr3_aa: CASSDEGARQPQHF; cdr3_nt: TGTGCCAGCAGTGATGAGGGGGCAAGACAGCCCCAGCATTTT
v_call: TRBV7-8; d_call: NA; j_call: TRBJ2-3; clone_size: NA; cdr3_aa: CASSTEVPDTQYF; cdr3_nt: TGTGCCAGCAGCACCGAGGTCCCCGATACGCAGTATTTT
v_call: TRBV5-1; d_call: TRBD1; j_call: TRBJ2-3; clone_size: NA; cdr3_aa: CASSPTGTTDTQYF; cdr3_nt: TGCGCCAGCAGCCCGACAGGGACCACAGATACGCAGTATTTT
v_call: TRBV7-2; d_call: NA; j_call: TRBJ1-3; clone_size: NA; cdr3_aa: CASSLPDTSVSGNTIYF; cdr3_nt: TGTGCCAGCAGCTTACCCGACACATCCGTCTCTGGAAACACCATATATTTT
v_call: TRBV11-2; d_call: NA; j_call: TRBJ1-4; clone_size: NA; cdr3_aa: CASSLAGAGEKLFF; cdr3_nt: TGTGCCAGCAGCTTAGCGGGGGCAGGGGAAAAACTGTTTTTT
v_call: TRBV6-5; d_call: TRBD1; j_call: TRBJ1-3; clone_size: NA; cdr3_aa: CASRDRGPGNTIYF; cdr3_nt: TGTGCCAGCAGGGACAGGGGTCCGGGAAACACCATATATTTT
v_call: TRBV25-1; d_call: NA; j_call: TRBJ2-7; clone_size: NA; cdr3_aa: CASSAPGTYEQYF; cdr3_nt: TGTGCCAGCAGTGCGCCCGGGACCTACGAGCAGTACTTC
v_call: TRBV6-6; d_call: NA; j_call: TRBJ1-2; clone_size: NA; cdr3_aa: CASSFLLSYGYTF; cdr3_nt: TGTGCCAGCAGTTTTCTCCTCTCCTATGGCTACACCTTC
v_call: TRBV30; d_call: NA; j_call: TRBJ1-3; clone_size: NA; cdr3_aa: CAWSPGRSGSGNTIYF; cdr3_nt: TGTGCCTGGAGTCCGGGGAGGAGCGGCTCTGGAAACACCATATATTTT
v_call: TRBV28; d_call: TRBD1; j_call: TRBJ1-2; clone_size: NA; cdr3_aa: CASSFPPTGGGYGYTF; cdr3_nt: TGTGCCAGCAGTTTCCCCCCGACAGGGGGCGGCTATGGCTACACCTTC
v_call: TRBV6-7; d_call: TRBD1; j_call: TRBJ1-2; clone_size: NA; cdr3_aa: CASSKSRGPNYGYTF; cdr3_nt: TGTGCCAGCAGCAAGTCCAGGGGGCCTAACTATGGCTACACCTTC
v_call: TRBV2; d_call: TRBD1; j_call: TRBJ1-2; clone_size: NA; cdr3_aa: CASRGEGAAQYGYTF; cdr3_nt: TGTGCCAGCAGGGGAGAGGGGGCGGCCCAGTATGGCTACACCTTC
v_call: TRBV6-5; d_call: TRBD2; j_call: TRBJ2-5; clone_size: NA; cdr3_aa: CASSRNPDRGAQYF; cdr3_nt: TGTGCCAGCAGTAGAAATCCGGACCGGGGGGCCCAGTACTTC
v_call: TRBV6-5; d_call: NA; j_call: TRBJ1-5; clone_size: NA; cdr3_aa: CASSLGGVYQPQHF; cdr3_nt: TGTGCCAGCAGCCTCGGGGGAGTTTATCAGCCCCAGCATTTT
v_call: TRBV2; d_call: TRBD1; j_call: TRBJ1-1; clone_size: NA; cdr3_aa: CASSGDRGYTEAFF; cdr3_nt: TGTGCCAGCAGTGGGGACAGGGGATATACTGAAGCTTTCTTT
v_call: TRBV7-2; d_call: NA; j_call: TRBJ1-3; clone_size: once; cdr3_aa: CASSKTPGGNTIYF; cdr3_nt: TGTGCCAGCAGCAAGACCCCCGGAGGCAACACCATATATTTT
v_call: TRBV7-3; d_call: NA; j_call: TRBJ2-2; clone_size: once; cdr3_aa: CASSLRGNTGELFF; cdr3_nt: TGTGCCAGCAGCTTACGTGGGAACACCGGGGAGCTGTTTTTT
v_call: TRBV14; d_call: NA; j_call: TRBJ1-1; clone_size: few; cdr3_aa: CASSQVSNTEAFF; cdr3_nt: TGTGCCAGCAGCCAAGTATCTAACACTGAAGCTTTCTTT
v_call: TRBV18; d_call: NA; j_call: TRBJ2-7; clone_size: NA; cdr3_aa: CASSPYQRNTYEQYF; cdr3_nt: TGTGCCAGCTCACCCTACCAGAGGAACACCTACGAGCAGTACTTC
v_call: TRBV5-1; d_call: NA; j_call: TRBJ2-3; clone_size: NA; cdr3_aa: CASKWGYLTDTQYF; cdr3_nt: TGCGCCAGCAAATGGGGTTACCTCACAGATACGCAGTATTTT
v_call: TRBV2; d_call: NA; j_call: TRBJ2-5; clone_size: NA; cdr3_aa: CASSEDRETQYF; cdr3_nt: TGTGCCAGCAGTGAAGACCGAGAGACCCAGTACTTC
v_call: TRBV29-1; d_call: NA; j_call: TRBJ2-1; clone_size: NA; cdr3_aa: CSVKAGSNEQFF; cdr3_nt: TGCAGCGTCAAGGCCGGCAGCAATGAGCAGTTCTTC
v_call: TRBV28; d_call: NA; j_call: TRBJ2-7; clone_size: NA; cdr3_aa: CASSFPAGTATFSYEQYF; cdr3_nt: TGTGCCAGCAGTTTCCCAGCCGGGACTGCCACATTCTCCTACGAGCAGTACTTC
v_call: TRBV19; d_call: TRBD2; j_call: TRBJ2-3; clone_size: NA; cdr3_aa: CASPSRNRLAGAGTDTQYF; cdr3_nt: TGTGCCAGTCCGTCCCGAAATAGATTAGCGGGAGCCGGCACAGATACGCAGTATTTT
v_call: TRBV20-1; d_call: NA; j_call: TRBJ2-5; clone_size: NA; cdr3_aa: CSAILKETQYF; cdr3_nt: TGCAGTGCTATTCTGAAAGAGACCCAGTACTTC
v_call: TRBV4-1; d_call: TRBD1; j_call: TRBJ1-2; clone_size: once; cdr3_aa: CASSQGMAGGFNGYTF; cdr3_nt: TGCGCCAGCAGCCAAGGAATGGCAGGGGGTTTTAATGGCTACACCTTC
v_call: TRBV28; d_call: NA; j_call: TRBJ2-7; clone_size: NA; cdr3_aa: CASSFSWGEQYF; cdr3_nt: TGTGCCAGCAGTTTTAGCTGGGGCGAGCAGTACTTC
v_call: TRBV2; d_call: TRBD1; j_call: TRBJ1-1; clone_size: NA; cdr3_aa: CASSPDRGSTEAFF; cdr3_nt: TGTGCCAGCAGCCCGGACAGGGGATCAACTGAAGCTTTCTTT
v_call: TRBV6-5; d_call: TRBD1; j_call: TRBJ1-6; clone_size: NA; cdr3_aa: CASSRTGDRFSPLHF; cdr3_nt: TGTGCCAGCAGTAGAACAGGGGATCGTTTTTCACCCCTCCACTTT
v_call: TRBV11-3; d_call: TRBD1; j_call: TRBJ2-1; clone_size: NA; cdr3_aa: CASSSGQGNYNEQFF; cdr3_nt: TGTGCCAGCAGCTCGGGACAGGGCAACTACAATGAGCAGTTCTTC
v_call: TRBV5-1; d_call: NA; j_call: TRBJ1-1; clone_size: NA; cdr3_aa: CASSLGLNKMNTEAFF; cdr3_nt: TGCGCCAGCAGCTTGGGTCTCAACAAAATGAACACTGAAGCTTTCTTT
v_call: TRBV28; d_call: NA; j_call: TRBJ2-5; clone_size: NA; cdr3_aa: CASSPTGSWETQYF; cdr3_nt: TGTGCCAGCAGTCCGACGGGTTCTTGGGAGACCCAGTACTTC
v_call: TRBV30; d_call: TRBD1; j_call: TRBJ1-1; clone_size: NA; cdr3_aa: CAWSVIKGQDMNTEAFF; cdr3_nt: TGTGCCTGGAGTGTAATTAAGGGACAGGATATGAACACTGAAGCTTTCTTT
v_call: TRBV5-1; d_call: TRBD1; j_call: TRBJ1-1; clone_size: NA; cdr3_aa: CASSLEGASEEAFF; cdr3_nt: TGCGCCAGCAGCTTGGAGGGGGCAAGTGAGGAAGCTTTCTTT